The present entry profiles one TCR beta chain with its context. Time point specified: pre-treatment baseline. Blood was drawn before treatment and at week 3 after checkpoint blockade. Response was assessed by RECIST 1.1 at 12 weeks, except a couple of rapid progressors. This sample is drawn from a study of blood T cell dynamics during melanoma immunotherapy. In the study overall: Standard first-line treatment here was pembrolizumab or nivolumab plus ipilimumab in metastatic melanoma.

Method: immunoSEQ multiplex PCR; TCRdb's copy keeps in-frame clones and lacks some. Of 9,500 to 11,000 clones in the sample, roughly 90% were seen once. The CDR3 covers 14 residues. After removal of 6 bases from V and 4 bases from J, the junction contained 6 bases not matched to a gene. CDR1 and CDR2 (germline): LNHDA, SQIVND (reference sequence). The clonotype comes from a human donor with melanoma. This sequence joins TRBV19 and TRBJ2-3; 8 bases are shared with TRBD2. Here the sequenced sample was blood, taken from a patient treated with checkpoint blockade. CDR3 loop: CASRTGGPSDTQYF. CDR3 DNA: TGTGCCAGTAGAACGGGAGGGCCTTCAGATACGCAGTATTTT.